Here is one T cell receptor (beta chain) with its context. This entry comes from a study of blood T cell repertoires in COVID-19. Trimming at V came to 5 bases and at J to 3 bases, leaving 7 bases not matched to a gene. Germline values: CDR1 MGHRA, CDR2 YSYEKL. The CDR3 has 15 amino acids. TCRdb keeps only in-frame clones here, not all; method: immunoSEQ multiplex PCR. The data show 170,000 or so clones, 84% seen once. Material for sequencing was peripheral blood. The chain combines TRBV4-1 with TRBJ1-2; 9 nucleotides match TRBD1. The receptor comes from a man aged 18 to 35 with active or convalescent COVID-19. CDR3 protein: CASSANRGLDYGYTF. The DNA for the CDR3 is TGCGCCAGCAGCGCTAACAGGGGGCTAGACTATGGCTACACCTTC.